The clone carrying this T cell receptor (beta chain) was observed a few times. Other DNA sequences of this sample code for an identical CDR3. Using immunoSEQ multiplex PCR, the repertoire was profiled, and TCRdb retains in-frame clones only, with some absent. The sample includes more than 95,000 clones, roughly 85% of them seen just once. CDR1 and CDR2 from the germline V gene are SGHRS and YFSETQ. The CDR3 has 15 residues. V was clipped by 0 bases and J by 3 bases; unmatched bases: 4. The data originate from a study of control samples from healthy donors and cancer patients. The sample was blood. The rearrangement joins TRBV5-1 to TRBJ2-3; 7 bases agree with TRBD1. This TCR was sampled from a woman in her fifties or sixties in good health. The chain's CDR3 is CASSLGRGRTDTQYF. CDR3 sequence (DNA): TGCGCCAGCAGCTTGGGAAGGGGGCGGACAGATACGCAGTATTTT.